This T cell receptor beta chain stems from a study of blood T cell repertoires in COVID-19. This clone was seen more than once but under ten times. Per germline, CDR1 SGHTA and CDR2 FQGTGA. This CDR3 has 17 amino acids. J gave up 1 base and V 5 bases, and 10 bases lay outside the gene matches. Generated by immunoSEQ multiplex PCR, the TCRdb table keeps only in-frame clones and is missing some. Of under 250,000 clones in the sample, 86% were seen once. The clonotype originates from a man over 45 with COVID-19, enrolled during active disease. The chain employs TRBV7-3 and TRBJ2-7, with 11 bases that match TRBD1. Sequencing used peripheral blood. CDR3 bases: TGTGCCAGCAGCCTCGGGACAGGGGGACTACAGTCCTACGAGCAGTACTTC. Encoded protein: CASSLGTGGLQSYEQYF. Variable domain in full (rest from reference TRBV7-3 and TRBJ2-7): GAGVSQTPSNKVTEKGKYVELRCDPISGHTALYWYRQSLGQGPEFLIYFQGTGAADDSGLPNDRFFAVRPEGSVSTLKIQRTERGDSAVYLCASSLGTGGLQSYEQYFGPGTRLTVT.